One and the same sample provided the 17 T cell receptor beta chains below, sequenced in a study of blood T cell repertoires in COVID-19. Profiled with immunoSEQ multiplex PCR; TCRdb holds only in-frame clones, not every one. Among around 190,000 clones listed, over 75% were seen once. Input material: peripheral blood. The source of these receptors is a woman aged 45-60 years with acute or convalescent COVID-19.

V usage is TRBV6-2 or TRBV6-3 and J usage is TRBJ2-2, with D perhaps TRBD1 (6 bases). The CDR3 is 15 residues long. V was pared by 5 bases and J by 2 bases, with 12 bases between. Germline V lookup: CDR1 MNHEY, CDR2 SVGEGT. The CDR3 loop reads CASSTGTPNTGELFF. CDR3 DNA: TGTGCCAGCAGTACCGGGACACCTAACACCGGGGAGCTGTTTTTT.

CDR3 residues: CASSRQAINEKLFF. The CDR3 DNA is TGTGCCAGCAGTCGACAGGCTATTAATGAAAAACTGTTTTTT. V usage is TRBV2 and J usage is TRBJ1-4; TRBD1 is a possible D gene (6 bases). Trimming stripped 5 bases from V and 4 bases from J, with 11 bases between. CDR3 length equals 14 residues. Per germline, CDR1 SNHLY and CDR2 FYNNEI.

This chain uses TRBV5-1 with TRBJ2-1, with 7 bases aligning to TRBD2. Per the germline V gene, CDR1 is SGHRS and CDR2 is YFSETQ. V shed 4 bases and J 0 bases; nucleotides not matched to a gene: 16. This CDR3 comprises 19 residues. CDR3 protein: CASSTSWGAGRSSYNEQFF. The CDR3, as DNA: TGCGCCAGCAGCACAAGTTGGGGAGCGGGGAGAAGCTCCTACAATGAGCAGTTCTTC.

J is TRBJ2-7 and V is TRBV4-3, with D perhaps matching TRBD1 (7 bases). The CDR3 contains 15 residues. CDR1 and CDR2 (germline): LGHNA, YSLEER. Trimming stripped 0 bases from V and 4 bases from J, with 13 bases between. The CDR3 is CASSQEFQGGYEQYF. DNA of the CDR3: TGCGCCAGCAGCCAAGAGTTCCAGGGGGGTTACGAGCAGTACTTC.

The chain joins TRBV7-9 to TRBJ2-1, with TRBD2 identical over 8 bases. Germline assignment: CDR1 SEHNR and CDR2 FQNEAQ (reference sequence). This CDR3 has 16 residues. V lost 5 bases to trimming and J lost 0 bases; unmatched junction nucleotides: 6. The chain's CDR3 is CASSIPTSGSYNEQFF. CDR3 DNA sequence: TGTGCCAGCAGCATACCAACTAGCGGCTCCTACAATGAGCAGTTCTTC. Together with reference TRBV7-9 and TRBJ2-1, the CDR3 gives the full variable domain: DTGVSQNPRHKITKRGQNVTFRCDPISEHNRLYWYRQTLGQGPEFLTYFQNEAQLEKSRLLSDRFSAERPKGSFSTLEIQRTEQGDSAMYLCASSIPTSGSYNEQFFGPGTRLTVL.

This chain uses TRBV10-3 with TRBJ1-1, with 8 positions matching TRBD1. The junction had 4 bases not matched to a gene; V was cut back by 9 bases and J by 4 bases. Germline V CDR1 and CDR2: ENHRY, SYGVKD. This CDR3 has 12 amino acids. The CDR3: CAISTGGTEAFF. Here the CDR3 DNA reads TGTGCCATTTCTACAGGGGGCACTGAAGCTTTCTTT.

The chain recombines TRBV4-2 with TRBJ1-3, with D possibly being TRBD1 (6 bases). CDR3 length: 19 amino acids. V gave up 1 base and J gave up 2 bases, with 21 bases separating them. The germline gives CDR1 LGHNA, CDR2 YNFKEQ. CDR3 in amino acids: CASSQGPLTRTGTGNTIYF. Here the CDR3 DNA reads TGTGCCAGCAGCCAAGGTCCCCTCACACGAACAGGGACTGGAAACACCATATATTTT.

The CDR3 DNA is TGTGCCAGCAGCTTCTCTTACAGGGCTGCTTTCTTT. This codes for CASSFSYRAAFF. The chain is built from TRBV7-8 and TRBJ1-1; possibly TRBD1 for D (6 bases). The CDR3 consists of 12 residues. V was trimmed by 3 bases and J by 11 bases, leaving 13 bases between them. The germline gives CDR1 SGHVS, CDR2 FQNEAQ.

This chain connects TRBV3-1 (or the pseudogene TRBV3-2) to TRBJ1-1; TRBD1 is a possible D gene (6 bases). The CDR3 consists of 15 residues. Germline loops: CDR1 LGHDT, CDR2 YNNKEL (reference sequence). V lost 0 bases, J lost 8 bases, and 16 bases lay in between. CDR3 nucleotides: TGTGCCAGCAGCCAAGATAGACAGGCCCCTAGAGAAGCTTTCTTT. This translates into CASSQDRQAPREAFF.

This chain connects TRBV5-5 to TRBJ1-1; the match to TRBD1 covers 8 bases. The junction had 9 bases not matched to a gene; V was cut back by 4 bases and J by 7 bases. This CDR3 is 14 amino acids long. Germline V gene sequence: CDR1 SGHKS, CDR2 YYEKEE (reference sequence). The CDR3 DNA reads TGTGCCAGCAGCCCAGACAGGGGAAAATATGAAGCTTTCTTT. Amino acids: CASSPDRGKYEAFF.

The chain links TRBV12-3 or TRBV12-4 to TRBJ2-7; D possibly corresponds to TRBD1 (6 bases). There are 11 residues in the CDR3. Trimming pared 6 bases from V and 12 bases from J, leaving 15 bases between. Written as DNA, the CDR3 is TGTGCCAGCAGACAGGGACCAGCGCTGTACTTC. Amino acid sequence: CASRQGPALYF.

In DNA, the CDR3 is TGTGCCAGCAGTTTATGGGGACAGTCCCAAGAGACCCAGTACTTC. Protein: CASSLWGQSQETQYF. This chain connects TRBV28 to TRBJ2-5, with 7 bases identical to TRBD1. Germline V lookup: CDR1 MDHEN, CDR2 SYDVKM. The length of the CDR3 is 15 residues. V lost 0 bases, J lost 1 base, and 2 bases stayed unmatched.

The rearrangement joins TRBV7-9 to TRBJ1-2; TRBD1 is a possible D gene (6 bases). The CDR3 length is 13 residues. CDR1 SEHNR and CDR2 FQNEAQ come from the germline V gene (reference sequence). Between the trimmed V and J ends, which lost 6 bases and 5 bases, there was a span of 13 bases. As DNA, the CDR3 is TGTGCCAGCAGTCTTACCCAGGGGTATGGCTACACCTTC. It yields the protein CASSLTQGYGYTF.

The J gene is TRBJ1-5, the V gene TRBV7-2; 9 positions agree with TRBD1. Looked up from germline, CDR1 is SGHTA and CDR2 is FQGNSA. J gave up 2 bases and V 1 base, and 0 bases lay outside the gene matches. The CDR3 length is 15 residues. The CDR3 is CASSLGTGGNQPQHF. The CDR3 nucleotides are TGTGCCAGCAGCTTAGGGACAGGGGGCAATCAGCCCCAGCATTTT.

The chain couples TRBV5-1 to TRBJ1-2, with a tentative D call TRBD1 (6 bases). Trimming removed 4 bases at V and 2 bases at J, with 12 bases between. Looked up from germline, CDR1 is SGHRS and CDR2 is YFSETQ. The CDR3 consists of 14 residues. The CDR3: CASSTGSRNYGYTF. Here the CDR3 DNA reads TGCGCCAGCAGCACAGGGTCCCGGAACTATGGCTACACCTTC.

The rearrangement links TRBV18 to TRBJ2-3; 7 bases map to TRBD2. This CDR3 spans 16 amino acids. Germline V gives CDR1 KGHSH, CDR2 LQKENI. V was clipped by 3 bases and J by 2 bases; unmatched bases: 8. The CDR3 loop is CASSPQSGLNTDTQYF. CDR3 DNA: TGTGCCAGCTCACCTCAGTCGGGACTAAACACAGATACGCAGTATTTT.

This chain connects TRBV12-3 or TRBV12-4 to TRBJ2-7; 7 bases are a match to TRBD2. The trim removed 6 bases at V and 2 bases at J, leaving 4 bases unmatched. The CDR3 runs to 13 residues. The CDR3 DNA sequence: TGTGCCAGCAGGAGAAGCGGGACCTACGAGCAGTACTTC. Translated: CASRRSGTYEQYF.